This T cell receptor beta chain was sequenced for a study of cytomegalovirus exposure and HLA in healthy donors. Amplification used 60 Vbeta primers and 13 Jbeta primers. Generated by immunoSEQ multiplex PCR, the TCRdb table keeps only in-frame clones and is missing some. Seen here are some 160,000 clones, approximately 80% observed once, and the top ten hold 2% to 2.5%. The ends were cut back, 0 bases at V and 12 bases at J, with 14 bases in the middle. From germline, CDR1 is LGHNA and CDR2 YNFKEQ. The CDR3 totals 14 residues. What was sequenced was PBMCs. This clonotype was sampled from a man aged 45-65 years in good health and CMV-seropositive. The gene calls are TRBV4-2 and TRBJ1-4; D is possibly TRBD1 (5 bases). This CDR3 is CASSQDCVGEELFF. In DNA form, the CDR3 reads TGTGCCAGCAGCCAAGATTGCGTAGGGGAAGAACTGTTTTTT.